The next 23 T cell receptor beta chains were all read from a single sample in a study of cytomegalovirus exposure and HLA in healthy donors. Primers for the PCR totalled 60 Vbeta and 13 Jbeta. This table comes from immunoSEQ multiplex PCR, and its TCRdb copy is limited to in-frame clones, with some not included. The table includes fewer than 250,000 clones, roughly 77% detected once. Input material: PBMCs. The receptors were gathered from a woman in her 50s in good health and CMV-seronegative.

This chain uses TRBV6-1 with TRBJ1-3; D might be TRBD1 (6 bases). CDR1 MNHNS and CDR2 SASEGT come from the germline V gene. The ends were cut back, 7 bases at V and 2 bases at J, with 15 bases in the middle. CDR3 size: 15 residues. The CDR3 coding sequence is TGTGCCAGCAACGAACAGGGTCGGGCTGGAAACACCATATATTTT. It specifies CASNEQGRAGNTIYF.

J is TRBJ2-1 and V is TRBV6-5; 10 bases align to TRBD1. This CDR3 is built from 16 residues. CDR1 is MNHEY and CDR2 is SVGAGI in the germline V gene. J gave up 7 bases and V 2 bases, and 8 bases lay outside the gene matches. The CDR3 coding sequence is TGTGCCAGCAGTTACAGACAGGGGGCCGTACCAAATGAGCAGTTCTTC. This codes for CASSYRQGAVPNEQFF.

This clone showed up many times. V and J are TRBV2 and TRBJ1-5, with TRBD1 matching 7 bases. The germline V gene encodes CDR1 SNHLY and CDR2 FYNNEI. Trimming cost V 6 bases and J 7 bases; bases outside gene matches: 6. The CDR3 totals 13 residues. As DNA, the CDR3 is TGTGCCAGCAGCCTCGACAGGGAGCAGCCCCAGCATTTT. It codes for CASSLDREQPQHF.

The J gene is TRBJ1-2, the V gene TRBV21-1; the D segment call TRBD1 is taken from the table without a DNA check. TRBV21-1 is a pseudogene. This CDR3 is built from 14 residues. The CDR3 is CASSKKTLRDGYTF. DNA of the CDR3: TGTGCCAGCAGCAAGAAGACTCTCAGGGATGGCTACACCTTC.

The chain uses TRBV5-1 and TRBJ2-7; TRBD1 aligns across 7 bases. The CDR3 length is 12 residues. The V segment lost 2 bases and the J segment 5 bases; nucleotides outside the gene matches: 1. Germline loops: CDR1 SGHRS, CDR2 YFSETQ. CDR3 region: CASSFDRDEQYF. CDR3 sequence (DNA): TGCGCCAGCAGCTTCGACAGGGACGAGCAGTACTTC.

The rearrangement joins TRBV19 to TRBJ1-5; maybe TRBD1 (6 bases). The CDR3 covers 15 residues. CDR1 and CDR2 from the germline V gene are LNHDA and SQIVND (reference sequence). Trimming shortened V by 5 bases and J by 2 bases, and 13 bases separated the two germline ends. The CDR3 loop is CASSPNPGGNQPQHF. The DNA for the CDR3 is TGTGCCAGTAGTCCTAACCCAGGGGGCAATCAGCCCCAGCATTTT.

This sequence joins TRBV4-2 and TRBJ2-2; D gene unclear. The germline V gene has CDR1 LGHNA and CDR2 YNFKEQ. Trimming removed 1 base from V and 6 bases from J, with 12 bases in between. This CDR3 has 15 residues. The CDR3 protein is CASSQVIDIPGELFF. CDR3 nucleotide sequence: TGTGCCAGCAGCCAAGTAATTGACATCCCCGGGGAGCTGTTTTTT.

This chain uses TRBV7-8 with TRBJ1-2; 7 nucleotides agree with TRBD1. Trimming removed 5 bases from V and 2 bases from J; junction bases left unmatched: 8. Germline-derived CDR1 and CDR2 are SGHVS and FQNEAQ. The CDR3 sequence is 15 residues long. This CDR3 is CASSLRDSFNYGYTF. CDR3 bases: TGTGCCAGCAGCCTCAGGGACAGCTTCAACTATGGCTACACCTTC.

CDR3 nucleotides: TGTGCCAGCAGCGTAGAGGAGGCTTGGGAGACCCAGTACTTC. Protein sequence: CASSVEEAWETQYF. V usage is TRBV9 and J usage is TRBJ2-5, with D tentatively TRBD2 (5 bases). Germline CDR1 SGDLS, CDR2 YYNGEE. The V gene lost 0 bases and the J gene lost 5 bases, with 11 bases spanning the gap. CDR3 size: 14 residues.

This chain uses TRBV13 with TRBJ2-3; 8 positions match TRBD2. This CDR3 comprises 16 residues. CDR1 is PRHDT, CDR2 FYEKMQ, per germline (reference sequence). The V gene end was trimmed by 4 bases and the J gene end by 3 bases; junction bases not matched to a gene: 9. In DNA form, the CDR3 reads TGTGCCAGCAGCTCCCGGGTCCTAGCGGGTACAGATACGCAGTATTTT. Translation gives CASSSRVLAGTDTQYF.

This clone showed up just once. The chain is built from TRBV9 and TRBJ2-7; 11 bases are shared with TRBD1. Germline V lookup: CDR1 SGDLS, CDR2 YYNGEE. The J segment lost 6 bases and the V segment lost 4 bases, leaving 6 bases of the junction unmatched. CDR3 length: 14 amino acids. DNA of the CDR3: TGTGCCAGCAGCTCCGGGACAGGGGGGACCGAGCAGTACTTC. Amino acids: CASSSGTGGTEQYF.

J is TRBJ1-1 and V is TRBV6-5; TRBD1 agrees at 9 bases. J gave up 1 base and V 6 bases, and 6 bases lay outside the gene matches. Germline V gene sequence: CDR1 MNHEY, CDR2 SVGAGI. The length of the CDR3 is 15 residues. The CDR3 sequence is CASSRGTGKNTEAFF. The CDR3 DNA is TGTGCCAGCAGCCGTGGGACAGGGAAGAACACTGAAGCTTTCTTT.

V is TRBV28 and J is TRBJ1-1; the match to TRBD1 covers 7 bases. CDR3 size: 18 residues. Germline V lookup: CDR1 MDHEN, CDR2 SYDVKM. V lost 7 bases and J lost 3; bases outside the gene matches: 20. CDR3: CASIPPTLGQEGHTEAFF. The CDR3 coding sequence is TGTGCCAGCATCCCCCCCACCCTCGGACAGGAGGGGCACACTGAAGCTTTCTTT. Based on the CDR3 plus reference TRBV28 and TRBJ1-1, the full variable domain is DVKVTQSSRYLVKRTGEKVFLECVQDMDHENMFWYRQDPGLGLRLIYFSYDVKMKEKGDIPEGYSVSREKKERFSLILESASTNQTSMYLCASIPPTLGQEGHTEAFFGQGTRLTVV.

The chain links TRBV6-1 to TRBJ1-3; D is undetermined. The CDR3 has 12 amino acids. The germline CDR1 and CDR2 sequences are MNHNS and SASEGT. Deletions cut 8 bases from V and 13 bases from J, with 18 bases between. This chain's CDR3 is CASATRQLSIYF. For the CDR3, the DNA is TGTGCCAGCGCGACCCGACAACTCTCGATATATTTT.

The rearrangement uses TRBV7-2 and TRBJ1-3; D possibly corresponds to TRBD1 (6 bases). V lost 5 bases and J 1 base, leaving 12 bases between the germline ends. The CDR3 loop spans 15 amino acids. In germline, CDR1 is SGHTA, CDR2 FQGNSA. The CDR3 here is CASSRQAVSGNTIYF. CDR3 DNA sequence: TGTGCCAGCAGCCGACAGGCCGTATCTGGAAACACCATATATTTT.

The V and J genes are TRBV7-2 and TRBJ2-3; 7 bases are a match to TRBD2. V was pared by 2 bases and J by 3 bases, with 5 bases of the junction left unmatched. The CDR3 covers 15 residues. Germline CDR1 reads SGHTA; CDR2 reads FQGNSA. Written as DNA, the CDR3 is TGTGCCAGCAGCTTACGGGGAGGGAAGACAGATACGCAGTATTTT. This translates into CASSLRGGKTDTQYF.

The chain combines TRBV7-2 with TRBJ2-3; TRBD1 might be the D (6 bases). The CDR3 contains 18 residues. Germline CDR1 and CDR2: SGHTA and FQGNSA. V was pared by 3 bases and J by 2 bases, with 21 bases between. In nucleotides, the CDR3 is TGTGCCAGCAGCTTTGGCATTACGGCCAGGGGCGCCACAGATACGCAGTATTTT. Translating gives CASSFGITARGATDTQYF.

This chain links TRBV29-1 with TRBJ2-5; a possible D gene is TRBD1 (6 bases). V shed 2 bases and J shed 4 bases, with 17 bases lying between them. The CDR3 is 15 amino acids. Per the germline V gene, CDR1 is SQVTM and CDR2 is ANQGSEA. DNA for the CDR3: TGCAGCGTTGAAAACAGGGTGTTGAGAGGAGAGACCCAGTACTTC. It yields the protein CSVENRVLRGETQYF. Variable domain in full (rest from reference TRBV29-1 and TRBJ2-5): SAVISQKPSRDICQRGTSLTIQCQVDSQVTMMFWYRQQPGQSLTLIATANQGSEATYESGFVIDKFPISRPNLTFSTLTVSNMSPEDSSIYLCSVENRVLRGETQYFGPGTRLLVL.

This chain uses TRBV5-5 with TRBJ2-5; D not certain. This CDR3 has 13 amino acids. Trimming cost V 0 bases and J 4 bases, with 7 bases left between them. Germline CDR1 SGHKS, CDR2 YYEKEE (reference sequence). The CDR3: CASSLDPLETQYF. The CDR3 nucleotides read TGTGCCAGCAGCTTGGATCCCCTAGAGACCCAGTACTTC.

The V call is TRBV9, the J call TRBJ1-2, with 7 bases aligning to TRBD1. Germline CDR1 is SGDLS and CDR2 is YYNGEE. Losses at the gene ends were 3 bases for V and 2 bases for J; bases not matched to a gene: 7. The CDR3 has 15 residues. In DNA form, the CDR3 reads TGTGCCAGCAGCGCTGGGGGACAGTCCAACTATGGCTACACCTTC. The encoded protein is CASSAGGQSNYGYTF.

This chain uses TRBV6-1 with TRBJ2-7, with 12 bases identical to TRBD1. Per the germline V gene, CDR1 is MNHNS and CDR2 is SASEGT. The CDR3 spans 15 residues. V was pared by 6 bases and J by 3 bases, with 6 bases of the junction left unmatched. This CDR3 reads CASSIGDRGLYEQYF. In nucleotides, the CDR3 is TGTGCCAGCAGCATTGGGGACAGGGGGCTCTACGAGCAGTACTTC.

This clone was observed a single time. The chain joins TRBV21-1 to TRBJ1-5. TRBV21-1 is listed as a pseudogene. The CDR3 extends over 14 amino acids. In nucleotides, the CDR3 is TGTGCCAGCAGCAAAGGGGGGGGATCCCAGCCCCAGCATTTT. This sequence encodes CASSKGGGSQPQHF.

The chain carries TRBV5-1 and TRBJ2-5, with D possibly being TRBD2 (6 bases). The CDR3 is made up of 14 amino acids. V gave up 6 bases and J gave up 4 bases, with 16 bases separating them. Germline V CDR1 and CDR2: SGHRS, YFSETQ. The CDR3 coding sequence is TGCGCCAGCACTGCTCGGACCGGGGGAGAGACCCAGTACTTC. Translated: CASTARTGGETQYF.